The next 15 T cell receptor beta chains were all read from a single sample in a study of STAT3 mutations in large granular lymphocyte leukemia. General study findings and limits: Every T-LGLL patient had at least one immunodominant TCRbeta clonotype.

The assay was immunoSEQ multiplex PCR, and TCRdb's table has in-frame clones only and misses some. The sample records tens of thousands of clones, approximately 78% being singletons. No antigen has been identified for these receptors. Sequenced input: PBMCs. The receptors stem from a human donor with T large granular lymphocyte leukemia. Some clones in this sample may be carry-over from other donors' samples.

The chain is built from TRBV27 and TRBJ1-6; no reliable D call. The germline V and J ends were trimmed by 4 bases and 9 bases, with 13 bases remaining between them. Germline loops: CDR1 MNHEY, CDR2 SMNVEV (reference sequence). The CDR3 contains 14 residues. The CDR3 DNA is TGTGCCAGCAGTTCGCGGGGAGGGTCTTCACCCCTCCACTTT. Translated: CASSSRGGSSPLHF.

CDR3 DNA sequence: TGTGCCAGCAGCTTAAGTTTCCCTCAGGGGAGCTACGAGCAGTACTTC. This translates into CASSLSFPQGSYEQYF. The chain carries TRBV11-3 and TRBJ2-7; TRBD1 might be the D (6 bases). Germline CDR1 and CDR2: SGHNT and YENEEA. Trimming shortened V by 2 bases and J by 3 bases, and 17 bases separated the two germline ends. The CDR3 runs 16 residues.

In its sample, this clone was seen once. V is TRBV10-3 and J is TRBJ2-7, with 7 bases matching TRBD1. This CDR3 spans 13 amino acids. Germline trimming cut 7 bases from V and 5 bases from J; bases unmatched to any gene: 8. CDR1 and CDR2 from the germline V gene are ENHRY and SYGVKD. The chain's CDR3 is CAITGQALDEQYF. CDR3 sequence (DNA): TGTGCCATCACCGGACAGGCGCTCGACGAGCAGTACTTC.

The count of this clone is one. The chain couples TRBV10-3 to TRBJ2-7; D not resolved. Germline CDR1 and CDR2: ENHRY and SYGVKD. This CDR3 spans 13 amino acids. With 3 bases removed from V and 4 bases from J, the gap between germline ends came to 10 bases. CDR3 in amino acids: CAISDVMGYEQYF. CDR3 coding DNA: TGTGCCATCAGTGATGTAATGGGATACGAGCAGTACTTC.

The genes are TRBV19 and TRBJ2-7; the match to TRBD2 covers 9 bases. The CDR3 extends over 14 amino acids. Germline loops: CDR1 LNHDA, CDR2 SQIVND (reference sequence). After removal of 4 bases from V and 3 bases from J, the junction contained 4 bases not matched to a gene. The CDR3: CASSSLAGIYEQYF. The CDR3 bases are TGTGCCAGTAGTAGCCTAGCGGGGATCTACGAGCAGTACTTC.

The genes are TRBV7-8 and TRBJ2-7; possibly TRBD1 or TRBD2 for D (5 bases each). Trimming took 3 bases from V and 2 from J, leaving 11 bases between them. Per the germline V gene, CDR1 is SGHVS and CDR2 is FQNEAQ. The CDR3 contains 14 residues. CDR3 region: CASSLSGGTYEQYV. The DNA for the CDR3 is TGTGCCAGCAGCTTGAGTGGGGGAACCTACGAGCAGTACGTC.

The chain has TRBV7-8 and TRBJ2-7; 7 nucleotides align to TRBD2. Germline V gene sequence: CDR1 SGHVS, CDR2 FQNEAQ. The CDR3 contains 14 residues. The V and J ends lost 5 bases and 6 bases, in that order; junction bases with no gene match: 10. The CDR3, as DNA: TGTGCCAGCAGCCCGGGACTACCCCCGTGCGAGCAGTACGTC. As protein: CASSPGLPPCEQYV.

The chain combines TRBV27 with TRBJ1-5; D is ambiguous. Germline values: CDR1 MNHEY, CDR2 SMNVEV (reference sequence). Between the trimmed V and J ends, which lost 6 bases and 3 bases, there was a span of 6 bases. The CDR3 totals 12 residues. The CDR3 region has the DNA TGTGCCAGCAGGTCCAACAATCAGCCCCAGCATTTT. Encoded protein: CASRSNNQPQHF.

The chain carries TRBV5-1 and TRBJ2-5, with D tentatively TRBD2 (7 bases). Per the germline V gene, CDR1 is SGHRS and CDR2 is YFSETQ. Trimming took 4 bases from V and 2 from J, leaving 18 bases between them. CDR3 size: 16 residues. CDR3 loop: CASSPGGGGLQETQYF. The CDR3 nucleotides are TGCGCCAGCAGCCCGGGGGGAGGGGGACTTCAAGAGACCCAGTACTTC.

The rearrangement uses TRBV6-5 and TRBJ1-6; maybe TRBD1 (5 bases). Per the germline V gene, CDR1 is MNHEY and CDR2 is SVGAGI. Trimming pared 2 bases from V and 9 bases from J, leaving 14 bases between. The CDR3 loop spans 15 amino acids. The CDR3 region has the DNA TGTGCCAGCAGTTACGAGGGGTCTAGGGTTTCACCCCTCCACTTT. Translated, it gives CASSYEGSRVSPLHF.

The J gene is TRBJ1-2, the V gene TRBV6-1, with D possibly matching TRBD1 (6 bases). Germline CDR1 MNHNS, CDR2 SASEGT. Trimming left V 4 bases short and J 2 bases short, with 29 bases between. CDR3 length: 20 amino acids. The CDR3 DNA follows: TGTGCCAGCAGTGTTTGGCCGGGGGGGGCAGGGAAGTCGATAAACTATGGCTACACCTTC. Translation gives CASSVWPGGAGKSINYGYTF.

The genes are TRBV5-6 and TRBJ1-1; D gene unclear. Germline CDR1 SGHDT, CDR2 YYEEEE. The V end lost 0 bases, the J end lost 1 base, and 4 bases lay between the germline ends. The length of the CDR3 is 13 residues. The CDR3 region is CASSLGRNTEAFF. The DNA for the CDR3 is TGTGCCAGCAGCTTGGGGAGGAACACTGAAGCTTTCTTT.

The chain uses TRBV19 and TRBJ1-1, with D possibly TRBD1 on 5 matching bases. Germline CDR1 and CDR2: LNHDA and SQIVND (reference sequence). Trimming cost V 11 bases and J 4 bases, with 14 bases left between them. The CDR3 is 12 amino acids. CDR3 nucleotide sequence: TGTGCCTCTTTCTCGACAGTCACTGAAGCTTTCTTT. Its translation: CASFSTVTEAFF. Together with reference TRBV19 and TRBJ1-1, the CDR3 gives the full variable domain: DGGITQSPKYLFRKEGQNVTLSCEQNLNHDAMYWYRQDPGQGLRLIYYSQIVNDFQKGDIAEGYSVSREKKESFPLTVTSAQKNPTAFYLCASFSTVTEAFFGQGTRLTVV.

The V call is TRBV18, the J call TRBJ2-7; D is ambiguous. Trimming stripped 0 bases from V and 1 base from J, with 7 bases between. Germline CDR1 reads KGHSH; CDR2 reads LQKENI. CDR3 length: 14 amino acids. The CDR3, as DNA: TGTGCCAGCTCACCACCGGGTCAGTCCTACGAGCAGTACTTC. As protein: CASSPPGQSYEQYF.

The chain recombines TRBV5-4 with TRBJ1-6; 7 nucleotides align to TRBD1. The CDR3 is 16 amino acids. Germline assignment: CDR1 SGHNT and CDR2 YYREEE (reference sequence). J was trimmed by 3 bases and V by 0 bases; bases with no gene match: 3. The CDR3 loop is CASSLGTGDYNSPLHF. CDR3 bases: TGTGCCAGCAGCTTGGGTACAGGGGACTATAATTCACCCCTCCACTTT.